Given below is one T cell receptor beta chain in context. These data belong to a study of technical replicates of blood from a few donors. Some clones are missing from TCRdb's copy, which holds only in-frame ones; the method was immunoSEQ multiplex PCR. The profile shows about 74,000 clones, 85% to 95% of them singletons. Trimming cost V 7 bases and J 12 bases, with 21 bases left between them. This CDR3 is built from 12 residues. Germline V lookup: CDR1 SQVTM, CDR2 ANQGSEA. This chain connects TRBV29-1 to TRBJ1-2; TRBD1 is a possible D gene (5 bases). The receptor was isolated from a human donor in good health. The specimen was T cells isolated from PBMCs. The CDR3 nucleotides read TGCAGCGCGAACTATGGATTAGGGGTTCACACCTTC. Its translation is CSANYGLGVHTF.